This entry lists 20 T cell receptor beta chains sequenced from one sample in a study of neoadjuvant nivolumab and ipilimumab in lung cancer. Assay used: immunoSEQ multiplex PCR; TCRdb lists only in-frame clones, some missing. The sample carries some 2,500 clones, around 85% recorded once. Specimen: tumor tissue, collected before neoadjuvant nivolumab, alone or with ipilimumab. These receptors were obtained from an adult with non-small cell lung cancer.

The CDR3 coding sequence is TGTGCCAGCAGCTTTTCAGGGAACACTGAAGCTTTCTTT. Its protein is CASSFSGNTEAFF. The chain recombines TRBV11-1 with TRBJ1-1; D gene ambiguous. Germline CDR1 and CDR2: SGHAT and FQDESV (reference sequence). The CDR3 totals 13 residues. The V end was cut by 3 bases, the J end by 1 base, with 6 bases between.

The CDR3 sequence: CASSLVTVQYF. The CDR3 region has the DNA TGTGCCAGCAGCTTAGTTACTGTGCAGTACTTC. The V gene is TRBV7-9, the J gene TRBJ2-4; D gene unclear. V was pared by 1 base and J by 13 bases, with 8 bases between. Germline V gives CDR1 SEHNR, CDR2 FQNEAQ (reference sequence). The CDR3 is made up of 11 amino acids.

The gene calls are TRBV7-3 and TRBJ2-3; D is perhaps TRBD1 (5 bases). The CDR3 extends over 13 amino acids. V lost 3 bases and J 4 bases, leaving 8 bases between the germline ends. Germline loops: CDR1 SGHTA, CDR2 FQGTGA. The CDR3 nucleotides read TGTGCCAGCAGCTTGTTGGGGCCAGATACGCAGTATTTT. Translating it yields CASSLLGPDTQYF. The full variable domain, with the rest looked up from reference TRBV7-3 and TRBJ2-3, is GAGVSQTPSNKVTEKGKYVELRCDPISGHTALYWYRQSLGQGPEFLIYFQGTGAADDSGLPNDRFFAVRPEGSVSTLKIQRTERGDSAVYLCASSLLGPDTQYFGPGTRLTVL.

This chain links TRBV4-1 with TRBJ2-1; 8 bases agree with TRBD2. The junction had 4 bases not matched to a gene; V was cut back by 1 base and J by 5 bases. This CDR3 is 15 amino acids long. CDR1 is MGHRA and CDR2 is YSYEKL in the germline V gene. In DNA, the CDR3 is TGCGCCAGCAGCCAAGGACTAGCGATAGACAATGAGCAGTTCTTC. Residues: CASSQGLAIDNEQFF.

This clone was counted once. This chain connects TRBV28 to TRBJ2-1; the match to TRBD2 covers 10 bases. This CDR3 has 14 residues. Germline lookup yields CDR1 MDHEN and CDR2 SYDVKM. With V trimmed by 8 bases and J by 9 bases, 10 bases remained unmatched. The CDR3 DNA reads as TGTGCCAGCGCGCGGGGGACTAGCGATGTTGAGCAGTTCTTC. As protein: CASARGTSDVEQFF.

The rearrangement uses TRBV6-5 and TRBJ1-1, with D perhaps matching TRBD1 (6 bases). The CDR3 loop spans 14 amino acids. Germline loops: CDR1 MNHEY, CDR2 SVGAGI. Trimming shortened V by 5 bases and J by 6 bases, and 16 bases separated the two germline ends. As DNA, the CDR3 is TGTGCCAGCAGTAAGACAGGTACTAGCGCTGAAGCTTTCTTT. Translation gives CASSKTGTSAEAFF.

This rearrangement joins TRBV28 to TRBJ2-2; D unclear. Germline values: CDR1 MDHEN, CDR2 SYDVKM. The CDR3 extends over 13 amino acids. Between the trimmed V and J ends, which lost 4 bases and 2 bases, there was a span of 5 bases. The DNA for the CDR3 is TGTGCCAGCAGTTCGTCCAACACCGGGGAGCTGTTTTTT. Translating gives CASSSSNTGELFF. The full variable domain, with the rest looked up from reference TRBV28 and TRBJ2-2, is DVKVTQSSRYLVKRTGEKVFLECVQDMDHENMFWYRQDPGLGLRLIYFSYDVKMKEKGDIPEGYSVSREKKERFSLILESASTNQTSMYLCASSSSNTGELFFGEGSRLTVL.

This sequence joins TRBV7-9 and TRBJ1-5; D not certain. CDR1 and CDR2 from the germline V gene are SEHNR and FQNEAQ (reference sequence). CDR3 size: 16 residues. Trimming cost V 1 base and J 0 bases, with 10 bases left between them. CDR3 in amino acids: CASSLGGAYSNQPQHF. The CDR3 bases are TGTGCCAGCAGCTTAGGGGGAGCCTATAGCAATCAGCCCCAGCATTTT.

The gene calls are TRBV7-3 and TRBJ2-1, with 10 bases that match TRBD1. The V and J ends lost 4 bases and 6 bases, in that order; junction bases with no gene match: 6. Germline assignment: CDR1 SGHTA and CDR2 FQGTGA. The CDR3 contains 15 residues. DNA for the CDR3: TGTGCCAGCAGCTCAACCGGGACAGGGGCCAATGAGCAGTTCTTC. Its translation is CASSSTGTGANEQFF.

This chain joins TRBV9 and TRBJ2-2; 14 nucleotides agree with TRBD2. Per the germline V gene, CDR1 is SGDLS and CDR2 is YYNGEE. The junction had 3 bases not matched to a gene; V was cut back by 2 bases and J by 6 bases. The CDR3 runs to 16 residues. CDR3 DNA sequence: TGTGCCAGCAGCGTCTTGACTAGCGGGAGGGCCGGGGAGCTGTTTTTT. This gives the protein CASSVLTSGRAGELFF.

V usage is TRBV11-3 and J usage is TRBJ2-2, with D perhaps matching TRBD1 (6 bases). Trimming removed 2 bases from V and 0 bases from J, with 7 bases in between. CDR1 SGHNT and CDR2 YENEEA come from the germline V gene. This CDR3 spans 15 amino acids. Here the CDR3 reads CASSLSGANTGELFF. The CDR3 DNA follows: TGTGCCAGCAGCTTATCAGGGGCGAACACCGGGGAGCTGTTTTTT.

In its sample, this clone was seen once. The chain recombines TRBV10-3 with TRBJ2-5; D is possibly TRBD1 or TRBD2 (5 bases each). Germline V lookup: CDR1 ENHRY, CDR2 SYGVKD. There are 13 residues in the CDR3. V shed 2 bases and J shed 4 bases, with 8 bases lying between them. CDR3 coding DNA: TGTGCCATCAGTGAGATGGGGGTAGAGACCCAGTACTTC. Protein: CAISEMGVETQYF.

The genes are TRBV13 and TRBJ2-7; D is unresolved. The V end was cut by 3 bases, the J end by 2 bases, with 11 bases between. The CDR3 is made up of 14 amino acids. CDR1 is PRHDT and CDR2 is FYEKMQ in the germline V gene (reference sequence). Here the CDR3 reads CASSFGRRPYEQYF. CDR3 in DNA: TGTGCCAGCAGCTTCGGGCGGCGGCCCTACGAGCAGTACTTC.

This clone occurred a few times. V gene TRBV6-5 combines with J gene TRBJ1-2, with no clear D. CDR1 is MNHEY, CDR2 SVGAGI, per germline. With 6 bases removed from V and 4 bases from J, the gap between germline ends came to 9 bases. The length of the CDR3 is 12 residues. The CDR3 here is CASRVLGYGYTF. CDR3 in DNA: TGTGCCAGCAGAGTCTTAGGCTATGGCTACACCTTC.

The chain joins TRBV5-1 to TRBJ2-7, with D possibly matching TRBD2 (7 bases). The CDR3 extends over 15 amino acids. The germline V gene has CDR1 SGHRS and CDR2 YFSETQ. V dropped 5 bases and J dropped 0 bases, with 15 bases sitting between them. CDR3 DNA sequence: TGCGCCAGCAGACCGGGGGGCGGGGCCTCCTACGAGCAGTACTTC. This codes for CASRPGGGASYEQYF.

CDR3 sequence reads: CASSFDRGPSYNEQFF. The CDR3 DNA sequence: TGTGCCAGCAGCTTTGACAGGGGTCCCTCCTACAATGAGCAGTTCTTC. This sequence joins TRBV5-6 and TRBJ2-1; 8 bases are a match to TRBD1. CDR3 length: 16 amino acids. Per germline, CDR1 SGHDT and CDR2 YYEEEE. V shed 2 bases, J shed 0 bases, and the junction held 4 bases outside the gene matches.

CDR3 bases: TGTGCCAGCAGCGTAGCTACGGGGTTTAACTATGGCTACACCTTC. Translating it yields CASSVATGFNYGYTF. This chain connects TRBV9 to TRBJ1-2, with no clear D. The CDR3 loop spans 15 amino acids. Germline-derived CDR1 and CDR2 are SGDLS and YYNGEE. Between the trimmed V and J ends, which lost 0 bases and 1 base, there was a span of 10 bases.

The J gene is TRBJ2-1, the V gene TRBV6-5; 10 bases fit TRBD2. The CDR3 is 13 residues long. Per the germline V gene, CDR1 is MNHEY and CDR2 is SVGAGI. V gave up 8 bases and J gave up 9 bases; unmatched junction bases: 7. The CDR3 region is CASGQAGGGEQFF. In nucleotides, the CDR3 is TGTGCCAGCGGACAAGCGGGAGGGGGTGAGCAGTTCTTC.

This clone has a handful of counts. The CDR3 loop is CASSATRPSTDTQYF. The CDR3 DNA reads as TGTGCCAGCAGTGCCACTAGACCTAGCACAGATACGCAGTATTTT. The chain has TRBV6-1 and TRBJ2-3, with D perhaps TRBD2 (5 bases). CDR3 length: 15 residues. The germline gives CDR1 MNHNS, CDR2 SASEGT. The V end was cut by 4 bases, the J end by 0 bases, with 11 bases between.

The chain couples TRBV29-1 to TRBJ2-3, with D possibly matching TRBD2 (5 bases). CDR3 length: 14 residues. The V and J ends lost 6 bases and 3 bases respectively, with 16 bases between them. CDR1 is SQVTM, CDR2 ANQGSEA, per germline. The CDR3 here is CSVGINTGTDTQYF. CDR3 in DNA: TGCAGCGTGGGCATCAACACGGGGACAGATACGCAGTATTTT.